These T cell receptor beta chains were read from a single sample in a study of blood T cell repertoires in COVID-19. Sequencing was performed with immunoSEQ multiplex PCR; in TCRdb, only in-frame clones are kept and a portion is missing. The sample lists under 250,000 clones, around 80% occurring once. Specimen: peripheral blood. Receptor source: a woman between 45 and 60 years old with acute or convalescent COVID-19. The CDR3 runs from the conserved cysteine through the conserved F or W. The order of the fields is V gene, clone size, CDR3 length, D gene, J gene, CDR3 protein, CDR3 DNA. The D gene is left open where the match is weak. Expanded clones are given a class, and other clones once, few, many or no size at all.

TRBV24-1	NA	15	NA	TRBJ2-3	CATSRREIETDTQYF	TGTGCCACCAGTAGGAGGGAGATAGAAACAGATACGCAGTATTTT
TRBV6-2/TRBV6-3	once	17	TRBD2	TRBJ2-7	CASSSGTSGRAFDEQYF	TGTGCCAGCAGTTCCGGGACTAGCGGGAGGGCCTTTGACGAGCAGTACTTC
TRBV7-8	NA	16	TRBD2	TRBJ2-7	CASSPGLAGMYYEQYF	TGTGCCAGCAGCCCGGGACTAGCGGGGATGTACTACGAGCAGTACTTC
TRBV24-1	NA	13	NA	TRBJ2-2	CATKRTNTGELFF	TGTGCCACCAAAAGGACAAACACCGGGGAGCTGTTTTTT
TRBV28	NA	15	NA	TRBJ2-7	CASSSLTRNYYEQYF	TGTGCCAGCAGTTCTCTTACTCGCAACTACTACGAGCAGTACTTC
TRBV28	few	15	TRBD1	TRBJ1-2	CASRTPGQGNYGYTF	TGTGCCAGCAGGACCCCGGGACAGGGGAACTATGGCTACACCTTC
TRBV5-4	NA	16	TRBD2	TRBJ2-3	CASRPDLAGGGDTQYF	TGTGCCAGCAGACCCGACCTAGCGGGTGGGGGGGATACGCAGTATTTT
TRBV25-1	NA	13	NA	TRBJ1-2	CASSDRVNYGYTF	TGTGCCAGCAGTGACAGGGTCAACTATGGCTACACCTTC
TRBV27	NA	13	NA	TRBJ2-3	CASSTYRTDTQYF	TGTGCCAGCAGTACCTACCGCACAGATACGCAGTATTTT
TRBV6-5	NA	14	TRBD2	TRBJ2-3	CASWASGTTDTQYF	TGTGCCAGCTGGGCTAGCGGGACCACAGATACGCAGTATTTT
TRBV6-4	few	16	NA	TRBJ1-5	CASLRSNGYSNQPQHF	TGTGCCAGCTTGCGGAGTAACGGATATAGCAATCAGCCCCAGCATTTT
TRBV10-3	NA	16	NA	TRBJ2-4	CAISVGQNLAKNIQYF	TGTGCCATCAGTGTAGGACAGAACTTAGCCAAAAACATTCAGTACTTC
TRBV20-1	NA	15	NA	TRBJ2-7	CSASLQLKTPNEQYF	TGCAGTGCTAGTTTACAGCTTAAGACCCCTAACGAGCAGTACTTC
TRBV9	NA	15	TRBD1	TRBJ1-2	CASSAPPTGNYGYTF	TGTGCCAGCAGCGCTCCTCCGACAGGGAACTATGGCTACACCTTC
TRBV28	NA	12	NA	TRBJ1-1	CASSEVNTEAFF	TGTGCCAGCAGTGAGGTGAACACTGAAGCTTTCTTT
TRBV29-1	once	16	TRBD2	TRBJ2-3	CSVVDRTSGPTDTQYF	TGCAGCGTTGTAGATAGGACTAGCGGGCCCACAGATACGCAGTATTTT
TRBV5-8	NA	16	NA	TRBJ1-3	CASSLDRPTAGNTIYF	TGTGCCAGCAGCTTGGACAGGCCAACGGCTGGAAACACCATATATTTT
TRBV28	NA	14	TRBD2	TRBJ2-3	CASRSQGGADTQYF	TGTGCCAGCCGGAGCCAGGGAGGGGCAGATACGCAGTATTTT
TRBV27	NA	14	TRBD2	TRBJ2-1	CASSYSDWGGEQFF	TGTGCCAGCTCATACTCGGACTGGGGGGGTGAGCAGTTCTTC
TRBV13	NA	15	TRBD2	TRBJ2-7	CASSFLAGGPDEQYF	TGTGCCAGCAGCTTCCTAGCGGGAGGGCCCGACGAGCAGTACTTC
TRBV5-5	few	16	TRBD1	TRBJ2-7	CASSLKPGQGVNEQYF	TGTGCCAGCAGCTTGAAGCCGGGACAGGGGGTGAATGAGCAGTACTTC
TRBV29-1	NA	13	NA	TRBJ2-5	CSVVPGAGETQYF	TGCAGCGTTGTCCCAGGGGCGGGAGAGACCCAGTACTTC
TRBV28	NA	13	NA	TRBJ2-1	CASSYLPTGEQFF	TGTGCCAGCAGTTACCTCCCAACGGGTGAGCAGTTCTTC
TRBV28	once	11	NA	TRBJ2-3	CASSSPDTQYF	TGTGCCAGCAGTAGCCCAGATACGCAGTATTTT
TRBV14	NA	18	TRBD1	TRBJ1-4	CASSQDLGAGTGGEKLFF	TGTGCCAGCAGCCAAGATCTGGGCGCCGGGACAGGGGGAGAAAAACTGTTTTTT
TRBV4-2	few	17	NA	TRBJ2-1	CASSQGQLSSSYNEQFF	TGTGCCAGCAGCCAAGGACAGCTCTCCAGCTCCTACAATGAGCAGTTCTTC
TRBV3-1/TRBV3-2	NA	19	TRBD2	TRBJ2-1	CASSQDPRGRDPSYNEQFF	TGTGCCAGCAGCCAAGACCCCCGCGGGAGGGATCCTTCCTACAATGAGCAGTTCTTC
TRBV7-9	once	14	TRBD2	TRBJ2-5	CASSRSGGQETQYF	TGTGCCAGCAGCCGCTCGGGGGGACAAGAGACCCAGTACTTC
TRBV5-1	NA	15	NA	TRBJ2-3	CASSSGGTAGDTQYF	TGCGCCAGCAGCTCGGGCGGGACAGCGGGAGATACGCAGTATTTT
TRBV10-2	NA	15	TRBD1	TRBJ2-7	CASRSDRGASYEQYF	TGCGCCAGCAGATCGGACAGGGGGGCTTCCTACGAGCAGTACTTC
TRBV5-1	NA	16	NA	TRBJ2-1	CASSPETALSYNEQFF	TGCGCCAGCAGCCCCGAGACAGCCCTCTCCTACAATGAGCAGTTCTTC
TRBV23-1	NA	16	TRBD1	TRBJ2-7	CASSHLRTGRSYEQYF	TGCGCCAGCAGTCACCTCCGGACAGGGAGGAGTTACGAGCAGTACTTC
TRBV29-1	NA	12	TRBD2	TRBJ2-7	CSAGEGYYEQYF	TGCAGCGCTGGGGAGGGATACTACGAGCAGTACTTC
TRBV4-1	NA	16	TRBD2	TRBJ2-7	CASSQVTPQTSAEQYF	TGCGCCAGCAGCCAAGTTACTCCCCAGACTAGCGCCGAGCAGTACTTC
TRBV7-9	once	14	NA	TRBJ2-7	CASSSPTGFYEQYF	TGTGCCAGCAGCTCACCAACAGGGTTCTACGAGCAGTACTTC
TRBV6-1	once	13	TRBD1	TRBJ2-5	CASSLQGEETQYF	TGTGCCAGCAGTTTACAGGGGGAAGAGACCCAGTACTTC
TRBV10-3	few	15	NA	TRBJ1-3	CAISDTGISGNTIYF	TGTGCCATCAGTGATACAGGGATCTCTGGAAACACCATATATTTT
TRBV27	NA	21	TRBD2	TRBJ2-1	CASSLSRVAGNSASSYNEQFF	TGTGCCAGCAGTTTATCGAGGGTAGCGGGAAATTCCGCCAGCTCCTACAATGAGCAGTTCTTC
TRBV10-2	NA	13	TRBD2	TRBJ2-3	CASSLLALDTQYF	TGCGCCAGCAGCCTACTAGCGTTAGATACGCAGTATTTT
TRBV6-5	NA	13	TRBD1	TRBJ2-7	CASTPGTGYEQYF	TGTGCCAGCACCCCTGGGACAGGGTACGAGCAGTACTTC
TRBV6-2/TRBV6-3	NA	16	TRBD2	TRBJ2-4	CASSYSGGSAKNIQYF	TGTGCCAGCAGTTATTCGGGAGGGTCTGCCAAAAACATTCAGTACTTC